These 13 T cell receptor beta chains share one sample of origin, sequenced in a study of control samples from healthy donors and cancer patients. Libraries were prepared by immunoSEQ multiplex PCR; TCRdb keeps only in-frame clonotypes and omits some of them. The table includes 100,000 or so clones, about four fifths detected once. Sequences were obtained from blood. These receptors came from a woman between 45 and 60 years old in good health.

V is TRBV12-3 or TRBV12-4 and J is TRBJ1-2, with D tentatively TRBD1 (5 bases). The germline V and J ends were trimmed by 6 bases and 2 bases, with 10 bases remaining between them. There are 13 residues in the CDR3. For the CDR3, the DNA is TGTGCCAGCAGCCGGGGACCGAACTATGGCTACACCTTC. The encoded protein is CASSRGPNYGYTF.

The rearrangement joins TRBV28 to TRBJ2-3; TRBD2 matches at 14 bases. This CDR3 is 18 amino acids long. The germline V gene has CDR1 MDHEN and CDR2 SYDVKM. Unmatched junction bases numbered 11, after V lost 8 bases and J lost 1 base. CDR3 loop: CASGVTSGGAWGTDTQYF. The CDR3, as DNA: TGTGCCAGCGGAGTGACTAGCGGGGGGGCCTGGGGCACAGATACGCAGTATTTT.

The rearrangement links TRBV18 to TRBJ2-5, with D maybe TRBD2 (5 bases). Per the germline V gene, CDR1 is KGHSH and CDR2 is LQKENI. CDR3 length: 14 residues. Trimming stripped 3 bases from V and 1 base from J, with 9 bases between. The CDR3 here is CASSPRDIQETQYF. In nucleotides, the CDR3 is TGTGCCAGCTCACCGAGGGATATCCAAGAGACCCAGTACTTC.

The chain uses TRBV5-6 and TRBJ1-2; 10 bases line up with TRBD1. J was trimmed by 6 bases and V by 3 bases; bases with no gene match: 2. The V gene's germline CDR1 is SGHDT and CDR2 YYEEEE. This CDR3 contains 13 residues. The CDR3 region is CASSWGQGHGYTF. In nucleotides, the CDR3 is TGTGCCAGCAGCTGGGGACAGGGGCATGGCTACACCTTC.

On this clone itself: Other DNA sequences in this specimen translate into the identical CDR3. The rearrangement joins TRBV4-1 to TRBJ2-3, with no clear D. The germline gives CDR1 MGHRA, CDR2 YSYEKL. The CDR3 extends over 13 amino acids. Trimming pared 1 base from V and 4 bases from J, leaving 6 bases between. In nucleotides, the CDR3 is TGCGCCAGCAGCCAAGTAGGCTCAGATACGCAGTATTTT. This codes for CASSQVGSDTQYF.

The rearrangement joins TRBV5-6 to TRBJ2-7; 7 positions agree with TRBD2. CDR3 length: 15 residues. The trim removed 3 bases at V and 2 bases at J, leaving 8 bases unmatched. Germline CDR1 is SGHDT and CDR2 is YYEEEE. The CDR3 bases are TGTGCCAGCAGCTCTTATCTAGCGGAGACCTACGAGCAGTACTTC. This translates into CASSSYLAETYEQYF.

J is TRBJ1-2 and V is TRBV2, with a weak D call TRBD1 (6 bases). Germline V gene data show CDR1 as SNHLY and CDR2 as FYNNEI. The germline V and J ends were trimmed by 7 bases and 4 bases, with 19 bases remaining between them. The CDR3 spans 15 residues. CDR3 residues: CASISWGQGSYGYTF. The CDR3 bases are TGTGCCAGCATTTCGTGGGGGCAGGGTTCCTATGGCTACACCTTC.

The CDR3 is CASNPTGALYGYTF. CDR3 coding DNA: TGTGCCAGTAACCCGACAGGGGCGCTCTATGGCTACACCTTC. This sequence joins TRBV19 and TRBJ1-2; 8 bases fit TRBD1. V dropped 7 bases and J dropped 4; count of bases not matched to a gene: 8. Germline V gene data show CDR1 as LNHDA and CDR2 as SQIVND (reference sequence). The CDR3 consists of 14 residues.

The CDR3 DNA follows: TGTGCCAGCAGCTCGGACAGAAAGTGGGGTGAAAAACTGTTTTTT. Its translation is CASSSDRKWGEKLFF. The chain is built from TRBV5-4 and TRBJ1-4, with a tentative D call TRBD1 (6 bases). Trimming pared 3 bases from V and 7 bases from J, leaving 16 bases between. The germline V gene has CDR1 SGHNT and CDR2 YYREEE (reference sequence). CDR3 length: 15 amino acids.

This sequence joins TRBV19 and TRBJ1-5; possible D gene TRBD1, 5 bases. V gave up 1 base and J gave up 4 bases, with 14 bases separating them. This CDR3 spans 16 amino acids. Per germline, CDR1 LNHDA and CDR2 SQIVND (reference sequence). CDR3 nucleotide sequence: TGTGCCAGTAGTATAGCTGAAGGGGCAGGTAATCAGCCCCAGCATTTT. Protein sequence: CASSIAEGAGNQPQHF.

DNA for the CDR3: TGCGCCAGCAGCCAAGCCCGGGACAGGGGCAACGAGCAGTACTTC. Translation gives CASSQARDRGNEQYF. This rearrangement joins TRBV4-3 to TRBJ2-7; 10 bases fit TRBD1. There are 15 residues in the CDR3. The trim removed 1 base at V and 5 bases at J, leaving 5 bases unmatched. CDR1 and CDR2 (germline): LGHNA, YSLEER.

V usage is TRBV5-1 and J usage is TRBJ1-5; D uncertain. The CDR3 totals 13 residues. Between the trimmed V and J ends, which lost 0 bases and 4 bases, there was a span of 5 bases. Per the germline V gene, CDR1 is SGHRS and CDR2 is YFSETQ. CDR3 nucleotides: TGCGCCAGCAGCTTGGATCCAAATCAGCCCCAGCATTTT. The encoded protein is CASSLDPNQPQHF. The full variable domain, in which reference TRBV5-1 and TRBJ1-5 provide the parts outside the CDR3, is KAGVTQTPRYLIKTRGQQVTLSCSPISGHRSVSWYQQTPGQGLQFLFEYFSETQRNKGNFPGRFSGRQFSNSRSEMNVSTLELGDSALYLCASSLDPNQPQHFGDGTRLSIL.

This chain links TRBV9 with TRBJ2-5; 7 bases are a match to TRBD1. CDR3 length equals 15 residues. Germline values: CDR1 SGDLS, CDR2 YYNGEE. Trimming removed 4 bases from V and 1 base from J; junction bases left unmatched: 7. This CDR3 is CASSPGPGGQETQYF. CDR3 coding DNA: TGTGCCAGCAGCCCCGGACCAGGGGGCCAAGAGACCCAGTACTTC. Filled out from reference TRBV9 and TRBJ2-5, the complete variable domain reads DSGVTQTPKHLITATGQRVTLRCSPRSGDLSVYWYQQSLDQGLQFLIQYYNGEERAKGNILERFSAQQFPDLHSELNLSSLELGDSALYFCASSPGPGGQETQYFGPGTRLLVL.